A selection of T cell receptor beta chains follows, all from one sample in a study of OX40 agonist ivuxolimab in advanced cancers. The method was immunoSEQ multiplex PCR; TCRdb's version includes in-frame clones alone and lacks a portion of them. In the table there are around 100,000 clones, just over 90% of which are singletons. This material consisted of CD4+ or CD8+ T cells sorted from blood, taken in a trial of the OX40 agonist ivuxolimab. The receptors stem from an adult with an advanced solid tumor such as melanoma, head and neck, liver or kidney cancer. Both conserved end residues are part of each CDR3. Fields, in order: clone size, J gene, D gene, V gene, CDR3 protein, CDR3 DNA. D genes are given only for firm matches. Size is omitted from some rows. Given values are once, few, many or a class for expanded clones.

>-|TRBJ1-1|-|TRBV5-1
CASSPGHQNTEAFF
TGCGCCAGCAGCCCGGGACACCAGAACACTGAAGCTTTCTTT
>-|TRBJ2-7|-|TRBV18
CASSPGGTYEQYF
TGTGCCAGCTCACCAGGGGGAACCTACGAGCAGTACTTC
>-|TRBJ2-3|-|TRBV19
CASSARQALLSTDTQYF
TGTGCCAGTAGTGCAAGACAGGCTCTGTTGAGCACAGATACGCAGTATTTT
>-|TRBJ2-5|TRBD1|TRBV7-7
CASSLGTAQETQYF
TGTGCCAGCAGCCTCGGGACAGCTCAAGAGACCCAGTACTTC
>-|TRBJ1-2|-|TRBV7-2
CASSLDGGPYTF
TGTGCCAGCAGCTTGGATGGGGGGCCCTACACCTTC
>-|TRBJ1-1|-|TRBV28
CASSLGGWGANTEAFF
TGTGCCAGCAGTTTAGGTGGGTGGGGGGCGAACACTGAAGCTTTCTTT
>-|TRBJ2-5|TRBD2|TRBV11-2
CASSLGLAGVETQYF
TGTGCCAGCAGCTTGGGACTAGCGGGAGTAGAGACCCAGTACTTC
>-|TRBJ2-1|-|TRBV30
CAWKSTERLSSYNEQFF
TGTGCCTGGAAATCCACCGAGCGACTCAGCTCCTACAATGAGCAGTTCTTC
>-|TRBJ1-5|TRBD1|TRBV19
CASTSSRFRTGSNQPQHF
TGTGCCAGTACTTCTTCACGCTTTAGGACAGGGAGCAATCAGCCCCAGCATTTT
>-|TRBJ1-1|-|TRBV23-1
CASSQSKPQARRNTEAFF
TGCGCCAGCAGTCAATCGAAGCCCCAGGCACGACGGAACACTGAAGCTTTCTTT
>-|TRBJ2-3|TRBD2|TRBV7-2
CASSLGLAGGPRADTQYF
TGTGCCAGCAGCTTAGGACTAGCGGGAGGGCCGAGGGCAGATACGCAGTATTTT
>-|TRBJ1-4|-|TRBV5-1
CASSLSRATNEKLFF
TGCGCCAGCAGCCTGAGTCGAGCAACTAATGAAAAACTGTTTTTT
>few|TRBJ1-1|TRBD1|TRBV7-3
CASSRDRDTEAFF
TGTGCCAGCAGCCGGGACAGGGACACTGAAGCTTTCTTT
>-|TRBJ1-4|TRBD1|TRBV30
CAWRPPRTGSREKLFF
TGTGCCTGGAGACCCCCTCGGACAGGGTCACGGGAAAAACTGTTTTTT
>-|TRBJ2-7|-|TRBV10-2
CASGDGSYEQYF
TGCGCCAGCGGGGACGGCTCCTACGAGCAGTACTTC
>-|TRBJ2-5|-|TRBV28
CASSLGAQVLETQYF
TGTGCCAGCAGTTTAGGGGCCCAGGTATTAGAGACCCAGTACTTC
>-|TRBJ1-4|TRBD1|TRBV10-1
CASSSGTDGTNEKLFF
TGCGCCAGCAGCTCCGGGACAGACGGGACTAATGAAAAACTGTTTTTT
>-|TRBJ2-5|-|TRBV7-6
CASSLEGWETQYF
TGTGCCAGCAGCTTAGAGGGTTGGGAGACCCAGTACTTC
>-|TRBJ2-2|-|TRBV5-4
CASSLGSRSTGELFF
TGTGCCAGCAGCTTGGGGTCGAGAAGCACCGGGGAGCTGTTTTTT
>once|TRBJ2-1|-|TRBV11-1
CASSLAQGFGEQFF
TGTGCCAGCAGCTTAGCGCAGGGATTTGGTGAGCAGTTCTTC
>-|TRBJ1-1|-|TRBV11-2
CASTLIRNTEAFF
TGTGCCAGCACCCTAATTAGGAACACTGAAGCTTTCTTT
>-|TRBJ1-5|-|TRBV6-6
CASTPIAGNQPQHF
TGTGCCAGCACCCCGATAGCAGGGAATCAGCCCCAGCATTTT
>-|TRBJ2-3|TRBD1|TRBV4-2
CASSQTGTGSDTQYF
TGTGCCAGCAGCCAGACAGGGACAGGTAGTGATACGCAGTATTTT
>once|TRBJ2-1|-|TRBV9
CASSVVSGQVDSEQFF
TGTGCCAGCAGCGTAGTATCGGGGCAGGTGGACAGTGAGCAGTTCTTC
>-|TRBJ2-3|-|TRBV7-9
CATGGADTQYF
TGTGCCACCGGGGGCGCAGATACGCAGTATTTT
>-|TRBJ1-4|-|TRBV2
CASSEVNKLFF
TGTGCCAGCAGTGAAGTAAATAAACTGTTTTTT